A selection of T cell receptor beta chains follows, all from one sample in a study of T cells in tumors after PD-1 blockade. Produced via immunoSEQ multiplex PCR; TCRdb's table is partial and in-frame only. The table records 30,000 to 40,000 clones, around 80% of them present only once. Source: PBMCs, taken before anti-PD-1 treatment. These receptors were taken from a human donor with basal cell carcinoma. Each CDR3 is given with its conserved first and last residue. The D gene is left open where the match is weak. Rows give clone size only sometimes, using once, few, many, or a class for an expanded clone.

j_gene	d_gene	len	v_gene	abundance	CDR3aa	CDR3nt
TRBJ2-2	.	15	TRBV5-1	.	CASSLRGRNTGELFF	TGCGCCAGCAGCTTAAGGGGTCGTAACACCGGGGAGCTGTTTTTT
TRBJ2-1	TRBD2	14	TRBV5-4	.	CASSFKRGIDEQFF	TGTGCCAGCAGCTTCAAGCGGGGGATCGATGAGCAGTTCTTC
TRBJ1-1	.	13	TRBV28	few	CAIKDTMRTEAFF	TGTGCCATTAAGGACACAATGAGGACTGAAGCTTTCTTT
TRBJ1-5	TRBD1	15	TRBV15	.	CATRGTGGSNQPQHF	TGTGCCACCAGGGGGACAGGGGGAAGCAATCAGCCCCAGCATTTT
TRBJ1-1	.	15	TRBV2	.	CASSVAGRGVTEAFF	TGTGCCAGCAGTGTAGCGGGCCGGGGGGTCACTGAAGCTTTCTTT
TRBJ1-1	.	16	TRBV18	.	CASSARNLNVNTEAFF	TGTGCCAGCTCAGCTCGGAATTTGAATGTCAACACTGAAGCTTTCTTT
TRBJ1-5	TRBD1	14	TRBV6-5	.	CASSRRQGVQPQHF	TGTGCCAGCAGCCGACGACAGGGAGTACAGCCCCAGCATTTT
TRBJ2-7	.	15	TRBV7-9	.	CASSPPSALAYEQYF	TGTGCCAGCAGCCCCCCTTCTGCGTTGGCCTACGAGCAGTACTTC
TRBJ2-3	TRBD1	15	TRBV7-2	few	CASSFGDRDTDTQYF	TGTGCCAGCAGCTTTGGGGACAGGGATACAGATACGCAGTATTTT
TRBJ2-1	TRBD2	15	TRBV7-2	many	CASSLGLAAPNEQFF	TGTGCCAGCAGCTTGGGACTAGCGGCCCCAAATGAGCAGTTCTTC
TRBJ1-2	.	15	TRBV18	.	CASSPGEGRNYGYTF	TGTGCCAGCTCACCCGGAGAAGGGAGAAACTATGGCTACACCTTC
TRBJ2-3	.	17	TRBV30	.	CAWSAPLGFLGTDTQYF	TGTGCCTGGAGTGCCCCCTTGGGGTTCCTAGGCACAGATACGCAGTATTTT
TRBJ2-3	.	19	TRBV4-3	.	CASSQRVVGHLTFTDTQYF	TGCGCCAGCAGCCAAAGGGTAGTGGGGCACCTCACCTTCACAGATACGCAGTATTTT
TRBJ1-3	TRBD1	15	TRBV5-4	.	CASSGQGRAGNTIYF	TGTGCCAGCAGCGGACAGGGTCGAGCTGGAAACACCATATATTTT
TRBJ2-4	TRBD1	16	TRBV7-3	.	CASSSNPGTGRNIQYF	TGTGCCAGCAGCTCCAACCCCGGGACAGGGCGAAACATTCAGTACTTC
TRBJ2-7	.	12	TRBV10-3	few	CAISEGGYEQYF	TGTGCCATCAGTGAGGGAGGCTACGAGCAGTACTTC
TRBJ2-1	.	14	TRBV7-2	.	CASSLSGTINEQFF	TGTGCCAGCAGCTTATCCGGGACCATAAATGAGCAGTTCTTC
TRBJ1-2	TRBD1	16	TRBV14	.	CASSQRRTGFNYGYTF	TGTGCCAGCAGCCAGAGAAGGACAGGTTTTAACTATGGCTACACCTTC
TRBJ2-3	.	20	TRBV12-1	.	CASSSLGLAGGKPTTDTQYF	TGTGCCAGCAGCTCCCTGGGACTAGCGGGGGGCAAACCTACCACAGATACGCAGTATTTT
TRBJ1-2	.	12	TRBV19	.	CASSQTVPGVVF	TGTGCCAGTAGTCAGACAGTTCCGGGCGTCGTCTTC
TRBJ2-1	TRBD2	15	TRBV5-1	.	CASSLDAGGPDEQFF	TGCGCCAGCAGCTTGGATGCGGGAGGGCCAGATGAGCAGTTCTTC
TRBJ1-1	TRBD1	16	TRBV3-1/TRBV3-2	.	CASSPGTGGSGTEAFF	TGTGCCAGCAGCCCCGGGACAGGGGGTTCGGGGACTGAAGCTTTCTTT
TRBJ2-1	TRBD2	15	TRBV19	.	CASSDTSGSYNEQFF	TGTGCCAGTAGTGACACTAGCGGGTCCTACAATGAGCAGTTCTTC
TRBJ2-3	.	15	TRBV7-8	.	CASSPENHPADTQYF	TGTGCCAGCAGCCCCGAGAACCACCCGGCGGATACGCAGTATTTT
TRBJ2-2	.	14	TRBV11-3	.	CASSLRTGDRELFF	TGTGCCAGCAGCCTCCGGACTGGGGACCGGGAGCTGTTTTTT
TRBJ1-2	.	14	TRBV29-1	.	CSVEGDRNGAGYTF	TGCAGCGTTGAGGGGGATAGGAATGGGGCTGGCTACACCTTC
TRBJ2-3	TRBD2	16	TRBV6-5	.	CASSSKRGGSTDTQYF	TGTGCCAGCAGTTCCAAGCGGGGGGGGAGCACAGATACGCAGTATTTT
TRBJ1-6	.	16	TRBV3-1/TRBV3-2	.	CASSQRHPGGDSPLHF	TGTGCCAGCAGCCAAAGGCACCCCGGCGGGGATTCACCCCTCCACTTT
TRBJ1-1	.	14	TRBV14	few	CASSLAGMNTEAFF	TGTGCCAGCAGCCTCGCGGGCATGAACACTGAAGCTTTCTTT
TRBJ2-1	TRBD1	14	TRBV6-5	.	CANYPGQPYNEQFF	TGTGCCAACTACCCGGGACAGCCCTACAATGAGCAGTTCTTC
TRBJ1-5	TRBD1	14	TRBV19	once	CASRVGQFNQPQHF	TGTGCCAGTAGGGTGGGACAGTTTAATCAGCCCCAGCATTTT
TRBJ2-1	.	13	TRBV19	.	CASSNGAYNEQFF	TGTGCCAGTAGTAATGGCGCCTACAATGAGCAGTTCTTC
TRBJ2-6	.	15	TRBV5-1	.	CASSLYSSGANVLTF	TGCGCCAGCAGCTTGTACTCGTCTGGGGCCAACGTCCTGACTTTC
TRBJ2-2	.	13	TRBV6-5	.	CASRGTQDRELFF	TGTGCCAGCAGGGGAACCCAAGACCGGGAGCTGTTTTTT
TRBJ2-3	TRBD2	17	TRBV4-1	medium-sized	CASSQDSSGGLTDTQYF	TGCGCCAGCAGCCAAGATTCGAGCGGGGGCCTCACAGATACGCAGTATTTT
TRBJ1-5	TRBD1	16	TRBV28	.	CASSLTGTGGGQPQHF	TGTGCCAGCAGTTTAACTGGGACAGGGGGAGGTCAGCCCCAGCATTTT
TRBJ2-7	TRBD2	13	TRBV7-8	.	CASSLAGGPEQYF	TGTGCCAGCAGCTTAGCGGGAGGGCCCGAGCAGTACTTC
TRBJ2-3	TRBD1	15	TRBV7-3	.	CASSGTGGSQDTQYF	TGTGCCAGCAGCGGGACAGGGGGAAGTCAAGATACGCAGTATTTT
TRBJ2-2	TRBD2	16	TRBV7-2	.	CASSLAGGTNTGELFF	TGTGCCAGCAGTTTAGCGGGAGGGACGAACACCGGGGAGCTGTTTTTT
TRBJ1-6	.	15	TRBV9	.	CASSVGETGLWPLHF	TGTGCCAGCAGCGTAGGTGAGACAGGTCTATGGCCCCTCCACTTT
TRBJ2-7	.	12	TRBV2	.	CASSEWGREQYF	TGTGCCAGCAGTGAATGGGGGCGCGAGCAGTACTTC
TRBJ1-3	.	14	TRBV28	once	CASTRLSSGNTIYF	TGTGCCAGCACACGACTCAGCTCTGGAAACACCATATATTTT
TRBJ2-4	TRBD1	15	TRBV5-1	.	CASSRTAGQENIQYF	TGCGCCAGCAGCCGAACCGCAGGACAGGAAAACATTCAGTACTTC
TRBJ1-2	.	15	TRBV7-8	.	CASSLLGKGNYGYTF	TGTGCCAGCAGCTTACTCGGGAAGGGGAACTATGGCTACACCTTC
TRBJ2-3	.	15	TRBV5-8	.	CASSLGWQNTDTQYF	TGTGCCAGCAGCTTGGGGTGGCAGAACACAGATACGCAGTATTTT
TRBJ1-2	.	14	TRBV24-1	.	CATSDGIPTAGYTF	TGTGCCACCAGTGATGGCATCCCGACGGCGGGCTACACCTTC
TRBJ1-1	TRBD1	15	TRBV19	.	CASSISSQGGTEAFF	TGTGCCAGTAGTATAAGTTCACAGGGGGGGACTGAAGCTTTCTTT
TRBJ2-6	.	16	TRBV7-2	.	CASSLVGGTGANVLTF	TGTGCCAGCAGCTTAGTTGGTGGGACAGGGGCCAACGTCCTGACTTTC
TRBJ2-2	.	18	TRBV14	once	CASSHPFGALSWTGELFF	TGTGCCAGCAGCCATCCCTTCGGGGCATTATCATGGACCGGGGAGCTGTTTTTT
TRBJ2-7	.	11	TRBV3-1/TRBV3-2	.	CASSAAYEQYF	TGTGCCAGCAGCGCAGCCTACGAGCAGTACTTC
TRBJ2-2	TRBD2	16	TRBV7-2	.	CASSLGSGGAGGELFF	TGTGCCAGCAGCTTAGGGAGCGGGGGGGCGGGCGGGGAGCTGTTTTTT
TRBJ2-1	TRBD2	15	TRBV11-3	.	CASSVPGLAPDEQFF	TGTGCCAGCAGCGTGCCGGGACTAGCCCCCGATGAGCAGTTCTTC
TRBJ2-2	.	14	TRBV30	.	CACWNRGNTGELFF	TGTGCCTGCTGGAATAGGGGGAACACCGGGGAGCTGTTTTTT
TRBJ2-2	TRBD2	15	TRBV7-2	.	CASTPSGGVSGELFF	TGTGCCAGCACTCCGAGCGGGGGTGTTTCCGGGGAGCTGTTTTTT